This T cell receptor (beta chain) derives from a study of blood T cell repertoires in COVID-19. Across the study: COVID-19 samples from acute and convalescent phases originated in the United States, Italy and Spain. T cells, B-cell-depleted T cells, or PBMCs provided the cDNA or gDNA that served as material.

Per the original methods: Amplification with reference gene primers provided the estimates of nucleated cell counts. TCRdb's table, derived via immunoSEQ multiplex PCR, lists solely in-frame clones and lacks some. That table gives V, J and clone size, and the DNA gave D and trimming. The data hold some 14,000 clones, with around 80% observed a single time. Sequenced sample: peripheral blood. The sequence derives from a human donor in a cohort sampled during active COVID-19.

CDR3 region: CATSRDLEGEAFF. The CDR3 nucleotides read TGTGCCACCAGCAGAGATCTTGAGGGTGAAGCTTTCTTT. The genes are TRBV15 and TRBJ1-1; no firm D call. V was shortened by 0 bases and J by 7 bases, with 9 bases between the two germline ends. Germline CDR1 is LNHNV and CDR2 is YYDKDF (reference sequence). This CDR3 region has 13 residues.